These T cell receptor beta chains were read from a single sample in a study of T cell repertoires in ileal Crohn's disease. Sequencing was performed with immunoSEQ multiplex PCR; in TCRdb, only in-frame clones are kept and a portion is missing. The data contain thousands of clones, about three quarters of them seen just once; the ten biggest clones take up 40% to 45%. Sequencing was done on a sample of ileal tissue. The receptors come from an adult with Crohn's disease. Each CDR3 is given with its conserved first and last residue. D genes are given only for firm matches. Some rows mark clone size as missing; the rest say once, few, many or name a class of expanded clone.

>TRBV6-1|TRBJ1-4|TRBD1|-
TGTGCCAGCAAGCCACAGGGGGCCACTAATGAAAAACTGTTTTTT
CASKPQGATNEKLFF
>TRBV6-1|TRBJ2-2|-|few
TGTGCCAGCAGTGAGCTTCTTCAGCCCGGGGAGCTGTTTTTT
CASSELLQPGELFF
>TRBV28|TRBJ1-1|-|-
TGTGCCAGCAGTTTAAGTGGAGGGAAGCAGTATGAAGCTTTCTTT
CASSLSGGKQYEAFF
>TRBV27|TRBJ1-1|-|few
TGTGCCAGCAGGACCGGCAGTAACACTGAAGCTTTCTTT
CASRTGSNTEAFF
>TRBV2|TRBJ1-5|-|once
TGTGCCAGCAGTGAAAACGGGGTTAATCAGCCCCAGCATTTT
CASSENGVNQPQHF
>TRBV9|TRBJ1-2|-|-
TGTGCCAGCAGCGTAACAGATTCTAACTATGGCTACACCTTC
CASSVTDSNYGYTF
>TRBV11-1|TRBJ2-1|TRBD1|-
TGTGCCAGCAGCTCCGACAGGGGGCTATCGTACAATGAGCAGTTCTTC
CASSSDRGLSYNEQFF
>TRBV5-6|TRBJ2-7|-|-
TGTGCCAGCTTCCTCAGACAGGAGCGTTACGAGCAGTACTTC
CASFLRQERYEQYF
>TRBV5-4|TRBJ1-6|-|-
TGTGCCAGCAGCCCGGCTTGGAATTCACCCCTCCACTTT
CASSPAWNSPLHF
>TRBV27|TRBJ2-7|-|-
TGTGCCAGCAGTTTATTTGAGTCCTACGAGCAGTACTTC
CASSLFESYEQYF
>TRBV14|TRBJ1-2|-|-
TGTGCCAGCAGAGGATTGGCTAAGGGCTACACCTTC
CASRGLAKGYTF
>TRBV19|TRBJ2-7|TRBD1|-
TGTGCCAGTAGTGGGGCCCGGCGACAGGGCGAACGGGAGCAGTACTTC
CASSGARRQGEREQYF
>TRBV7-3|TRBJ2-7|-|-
TGTGCCAGCAGCTCCCGATCCTACGAGCAGTACTTC
CASSSRSYEQYF
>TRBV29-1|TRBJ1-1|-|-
TGCAGCGTTGTATACACTGAAGCTTTCTTT
CSVVYTEAFF
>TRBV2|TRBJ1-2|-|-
TGTGCCAGCAGTGAATTGGGGCAGATCTACTATGGCTACACCTTC
CASSELGQIYYGYTF
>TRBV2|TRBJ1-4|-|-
TGTGCCAGCAGTGAAAATTGGGCAGTAGGAAATGAAAAACTGTTTTTT
CASSENWAVGNEKLFF
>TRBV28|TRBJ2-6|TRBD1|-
TGTGCCAGCAGGAACCCCCCGGGACAGGGGGCTGGGGCCAACGTCCTGACTTTC
CASRNPPGQGAGANVLTF
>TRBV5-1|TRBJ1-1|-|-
TGCGCCAGCAGCTTTCGGACGGGAAACACTGAAGCTTTCTTT
CASSFRTGNTEAFF
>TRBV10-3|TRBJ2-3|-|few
TGTGCCATCAGTGCCGGGGGTCCGGATACGCAGTATTTT
CAISAGGPDTQYF
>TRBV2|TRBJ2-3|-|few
TGTGCCAGCAGTGCCGACGCAGATACGCAGTATTTT
CASSADADTQYF
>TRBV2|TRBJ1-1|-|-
TGTGCCAGCAGGGCCCTGGCGGGGCAGGTCACTGAAGCTTTCTTT
CASRALAGQVTEAFF
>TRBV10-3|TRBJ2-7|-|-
TGTGCCATCAGTGAATCGAAAGCTCCCTCCTACGAGCAGTACTTC
CAISESKAPSYEQYF
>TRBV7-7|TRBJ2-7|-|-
TGTGCCAGCAGCCTAGCGTTCAGTTCCCACGAGCAGTACTTC
CASSLAFSSHEQYF
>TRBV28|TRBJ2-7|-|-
TGTGCCAGCAGCCTCTCGACACCGCCCGAGCAGTACTTC
CASSLSTPPEQYF
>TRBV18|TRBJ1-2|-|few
TGTGCCAGCTCACCCGCAACGGGACTCGCCTTC
CASSPATGLAF
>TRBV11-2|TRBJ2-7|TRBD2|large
TGTGCCAGCAGCCCCAGTTCTAGCGGTAGCTCCTACGAGCAGTACTTC
CASSPSSSGSSYEQYF
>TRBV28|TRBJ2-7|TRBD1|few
TGTGCCAGCAGTGGGGGACAGGCCCCCTACGAGCAGTACTTC
CASSGGQAPYEQYF
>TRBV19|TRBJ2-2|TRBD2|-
TGTGCCAGTAAAGGACTAGCGGGGGGCACGAACACCGGGGAGCTGTTTTTT
CASKGLAGGTNTGELFF
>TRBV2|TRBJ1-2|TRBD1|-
TGTGCCAGCAGTAGCGGACAGGGGGCGCTCGGGTGGGTCTATGGCTACACCTTC
CASSSGQGALGWVYGYTF
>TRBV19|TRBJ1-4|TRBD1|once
TGTGCCAGTAGTCCGGGACAGAGAAATGAAAAACTGTTTTTT
CASSPGQRNEKLFF
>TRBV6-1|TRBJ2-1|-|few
TGTGCCAGCAGCAGCGGGTTTGGGGAGCAGTTCTTC
CASSSGFGEQFF
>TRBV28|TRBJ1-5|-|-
TGTGCCAGCAGTCCTCCCCCCCCTGTGAAGCCCCAGCATTTT
CASSPPPPVKPQHF
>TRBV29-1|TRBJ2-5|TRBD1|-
TGCAGCGTTGTCCAGGGGGCCTGGGAGACCCAGTACTTC
CSVVQGAWETQYF
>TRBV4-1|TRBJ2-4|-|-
TGCGCCAGCAGCCAAGATGGGGGGACAACAAACATTCAGTACTTC
CASSQDGGTTNIQYF
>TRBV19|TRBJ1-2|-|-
TGTGCCAGTATGGAATTATCAGGACGCAGGCCTTATGGCTACACCTTC
CASMELSGRRPYGYTF
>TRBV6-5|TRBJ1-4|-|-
TGTGCCAGCAGTCGCTACGGGAATGAAAAACTGTTTTTT
CASSRYGNEKLFF
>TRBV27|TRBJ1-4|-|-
TGTGCCAGCAGTTGGGAGGTTGGTGAAAAACTGTTTTTT
CASSWEVGEKLFF
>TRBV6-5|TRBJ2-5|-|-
TGTGCCAGCACCAAAAGACAGACCCAGTACTTC
CASTKRQTQYF
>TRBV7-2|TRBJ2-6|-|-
TGTGCCAGCAGCTTTAGTACGGGCGGGGCCAACGTCCTGACTTTC
CASSFSTGGANVLTF
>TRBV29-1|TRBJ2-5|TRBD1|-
TGCAGCGTGGCTGACAGGGTTGGTTTAGAGACCCAGTACTTC
CSVADRVGLETQYF
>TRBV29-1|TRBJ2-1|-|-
TGCAGCGTTCGGCAGGGGAGGAGGGAGCAGTTCTTC
CSVRQGRREQFF
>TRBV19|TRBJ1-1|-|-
TGTGCCAGTAGTATTGGGTTTGAAGCTTTCTTT
CASSIGFEAFF